The 22 T cell receptor beta chains in this list originate from one sample, sequenced in a study of cytomegalovirus exposure and HLA in healthy donors. Assay: immunoSEQ multiplex PCR; the TCRdb copy retains only in-frame clones and omits some. The sample yields about 120,000 clones, 85% to 90% seen once. The sequencing sample was made of PBMCs. The receptors stem from a woman in her 30s in good health and CMV-seronegative.

The chain links TRBV14 to TRBJ1-1, with 7 positions matching TRBD1. The germline CDR1 and CDR2 sequences are SGHDN and FVKESK. The CDR3 is 16 amino acids. Unmatched junction bases numbered 5, after V lost 0 bases and J lost 1 base. The CDR3 DNA follows: TGTGCCAGCAGCCAAGATCAAGGGGGCGAGAACACTGAAGCTTTCTTT. Protein sequence: CASSQDQGGENTEAFF.

V and J are TRBV30 and TRBJ2-2; D uncertain. V was shortened by 0 bases and J by 1 base, with 6 bases between the two germline ends. This CDR3 is built from 14 residues. The germline gives CDR1 GTSNPN, CDR2 SVGIG (reference sequence). CDR3 loop: CAWSVSGNTGELFF. CDR3 sequence (DNA): TGTGCCTGGAGTGTGTCAGGGAACACCGGGGAGCTGTTTTTT.

The V and J genes are TRBV5-8 and TRBJ2-4; D might be TRBD1 (5 bases). The CDR3 spans 15 residues. CDR1 and CDR2 from the germline V gene are SGHTS and YDEGEE. Trimming removed 0 bases from V and 0 bases from J, with 7 bases in between. CDR3 sequence reads: CASSLGQGAKNIQYF. In DNA, the CDR3 is TGTGCCAGCAGCTTGGGCCAGGGAGCCAAAAACATTCAGTACTTC. The whole variable domain, filled in from reference TRBV5-8 and TRBJ2-4, reads EAGVTQSPTHLIKTRGQQATLRCSPISGHTSVYWYQQALGLGLQFLLWYDEGEERNRGNFPPRFSGRQFPNYSSELNVNALELEDSALYLCASSLGQGAKNIQYFGAGTRLSVL.

The chain couples TRBV6-1 to TRBJ1-3, with TRBD1 as a possible D gene (6 bases). The V and J ends lost 4 bases and 2 bases respectively, with 15 bases between them. The CDR3 is made up of 16 amino acids. Germline V CDR1 and CDR2: MNHNS, SASEGT. CDR3: CASSVRGDGAGNTIYF. The CDR3, as DNA: TGTGCCAGCAGTGTCAGGGGAGATGGTGCTGGAAACACCATATATTTT.

The chain has TRBV14 and TRBJ1-5; D may be TRBD1 (6 bases). V was shortened by 5 bases and J by 7 bases, with 12 bases between the two germline ends. The CDR3 totals 13 residues. Germline loops: CDR1 SGHDN, CDR2 FVKESK. The CDR3 loop reads CASSAGQSQPQHF. CDR3 DNA: TGTGCCAGCAGCGCCGGACAGTCACAGCCCCAGCATTTT.

J is TRBJ1-4 and V is TRBV6-6; 10 bases align to TRBD1. The CDR3 consists of 15 residues. Trimming removed 6 bases from V and 4 bases from J; junction bases left unmatched: 5. Germline V gene lookup returns CDR1 MNHNY and CDR2 SVGAGI (reference sequence). The CDR3 loop is CASSDRGRGNEKLFF. The CDR3, as DNA: TGTGCCAGCAGCGACAGGGGGCGCGGTAATGAAAAACTGTTTTTT.

The V call is TRBV5-4, the J call TRBJ1-1; possible D gene TRBD1, 5 bases. This CDR3 is built from 11 residues. Germline values: CDR1 SGHNT, CDR2 YYREEE (reference sequence). The ends were cut back, 4 bases at V and 8 bases at J, with 9 bases in the middle. The CDR3 bases are TGTGCCAGCAGCCTAGACAGCGAAGCTTTCTTT. This encodes CASSLDSEAFF. The entire variable domain, with the rest obtained from reference TRBV5-4 and TRBJ1-1, is as follows: ETGVTQSPTHLIKTRGQQVTLRCSSQSGHNTVSWYQQALGQGPQFIFQYYREEENGRGNFPPRFSGLQFPNYSSELNVNALELDDSALYLCASSLDSEAFFGQGTRLTVV.

As concerns this clone: This same CDR3 is encoded by further DNA sequences in the sample. V gene TRBV29-1 combines with J gene TRBJ1-1; D might be TRBD1 (5 bases). The CDR3 totals 16 residues. Trimming cost V 2 bases and J 1 base, with 17 bases left between them. Germline V gene sequence: CDR1 SQVTM, CDR2 ANQGSEA. DNA for the CDR3: TGCAGCGTTGAAAGACGGCTTAGACAGACGAACACTGAAGCTTTCTTT. Its translation: CSVERRLRQTNTEAFF. The whole variable domain, filled in from reference TRBV29-1 and TRBJ1-1, reads SAVISQKPSRDICQRGTSLTIQCQVDSQVTMMFWYRQQPGQSLTLIATANQGSEATYESGFVIDKFPISRPNLTFSTLTVSNMSPEDSSIYLCSVERRLRQTNTEAFFGQGTRLTVV.

The chain has TRBV7-9 and TRBJ1-2; D may be TRBD1 (6 bases). The length of the CDR3 is 14 residues. Germline CDR1 is SEHNR and CDR2 is FQNEAQ (reference sequence). Trimming took 5 bases from V and 7 from J, leaving 17 bases between them. CDR3 sequence: CASSPPTGPSGYTF. The CDR3 DNA reads as TGTGCCAGCAGCCCTCCGACAGGACCAAGTGGCTACACCTTC.

The chain is built from TRBV6-5 and TRBJ2-1; D may be TRBD2 (5 bases). Trimming stripped 7 bases from V and 7 bases from J, with 17 bases between. This CDR3 comprises 14 residues. Germline V CDR1 and CDR2: MNHEY, SVGAGI. The CDR3 DNA follows: TGTGCCAGCACCCCGGGGTCCCTTAGAAATGAGCAGTTCTTC. This encodes CASTPGSLRNEQFF.

The chain recombines TRBV7-9 with TRBJ2-7; D may be TRBD2 (5 bases). The germline V gene has CDR1 SEHNR and CDR2 FQNEAQ (reference sequence). V was pared by 3 bases and J by 5 bases, with 14 bases between. The CDR3 is 14 residues long. CDR3 in amino acids: CASSFELRENEQYF. The CDR3, as DNA: TGTGCCAGCAGCTTCGAGCTGAGGGAAAACGAGCAGTACTTC.

This chain connects TRBV30 to TRBJ1-1; TRBD1 agrees at 7 bases. CDR1 is GTSNPN, CDR2 SVGIG, per germline (reference sequence). Trimming cost V 7 bases and J 6 bases; bases outside gene matches: 8. The CDR3 length is 12 residues. In nucleotides, the CDR3 is TGTGCCTTGGACAGGCGGACTGCTGAAGCTTTCTTT. Translating it yields CALDRRTAEAFF.

The chain uses TRBV13 and TRBJ1-3; 11 bases match TRBD1. Trimming took 6 bases from V and 4 from J; bases not matched to a gene: 8. This CDR3 spans 16 amino acids. The V gene's germline CDR1 is PRHDT and CDR2 FYEKMQ (reference sequence). The CDR3 loop is CASSPGQGESGNTIYF. The CDR3 coding sequence is TGTGCCAGCAGTCCGGGACAGGGGGAGTCCGGAAACACCATATATTTT. Drawing the rest from reference TRBV13 and TRBJ1-3, the complete variable domain is AAGVIQSPRHLIKEKRETATLKCYPIPRHDTVYWYQQGPGQDPQFLISFYEKMQSDKGSIPDRFSAQQFSDYHSELNMSSLELGDSALYFCASSPGQGESGNTIYFGEGSWLTVV.

V usage is TRBV6-1 and J usage is TRBJ1-5; D unresolved. The CDR3 extends over 13 amino acids. Trimming left V 8 bases short and J 2 bases short, with 10 bases between. Germline assignment: CDR1 MNHNS and CDR2 SASEGT. CDR3 bases: TGTGCCAGCCTCCTCTATGGCAATCAGCCCCAGCATTTT. It codes for CASLLYGNQPQHF.

The chain couples TRBV5-1 to TRBJ1-3, with 8 positions matching TRBD1. With 2 bases clipped from V and 8 bases from J, the junction kept 12 bases outside the gene matches. The germline V gene has CDR1 SGHRS and CDR2 YFSETQ. This CDR3 is 16 amino acids long. CDR3 amino acids: CASSFTPTGEADTIYF. The CDR3 DNA sequence: TGCGCCAGCAGCTTTACCCCGACAGGGGAGGCGGACACCATATATTTT.

V is TRBV25-1 and J is TRBJ1-6, with 8 bases identical to TRBD1. V shed 2 bases, J shed 10 bases, and the junction held 10 bases outside the gene matches. There are 16 residues in the CDR3. From germline, CDR1 is MGHDK and CDR2 SYGVNS. The CDR3 spells CASSEPWRTGRSPLHF. The CDR3 nucleotides read TGTGCCAGCAGTGAACCCTGGAGGACAGGGAGGTCACCCCTCCACTTT.

The rearrangement links TRBV6-6 to TRBJ2-3; perhaps TRBD2 as D (5 bases). The V and J ends lost 0 bases and 5 bases respectively, with 15 bases between them. The V gene's germline CDR1 is MNHNY and CDR2 SVGAGI (reference sequence). The CDR3 is made up of 16 amino acids. The CDR3 region is CASSYSGPGRGDTQYF. CDR3 sequence (DNA): TGTGCCAGCAGTTACTCAGGCCCGGGAAGAGGAGATACGCAGTATTTT.

The sample holds a few counts of this clone. The V gene is TRBV5-4, the J gene TRBJ1-4; D is perhaps TRBD1 (6 bases). The CDR3 spans 13 residues. Germline-derived CDR1 and CDR2 are SGHNT and YYREEE (reference sequence). Trimming left V 3 bases short and J 6 bases short, with 9 bases between. CDR3 nucleotides: TGTGCCAGCAGCTGGGGGCTGGATGAAAAACTGTTTTTT. Its translation is CASSWGLDEKLFF.

Note on this clone: One junction end disagrees with the germline gene, perhaps due to a read error. J is TRBJ1-2 and V is TRBV5-6, with D perhaps matching TRBD1 (5 bases). CDR1 and CDR2 (germline): SGHDT, YYEEEE. The CDR3 extends over 14 amino acids. CDR3 DNA: TGTGCCAGCACCTTGGTTACGGGGGTCTATGGCTACACCTTC. It specifies CASTLVTGVYGYTF.

Here the CDR3 reads CSVVGGANAGTEAFF. The CDR3, as DNA: TGCAGCGTTGTGGGGGGGGCAAACGCCGGCACTGAAGCTTTCTTT. This chain links TRBV29-1 with TRBJ1-1, with D possibly matching TRBD1 (6 bases). Germline V gene data show CDR1 as SQVTM and CDR2 as ANQGSEA. The CDR3 spans 15 residues. The V and J ends lost 4 bases and 4 bases respectively, with 19 bases between them.

This clone was seen a single time. The V call is TRBV5-1, the J call TRBJ2-7; 7 positions match TRBD1. V lost 2 bases, J lost 3 bases, and 5 bases stayed unmatched. The CDR3 has 14 residues. The V gene's germline CDR1 is SGHRS and CDR2 YFSETQ. The CDR3: CASSLSGTDYEQYF. CDR3 coding DNA: TGCGCCAGCAGCTTATCCGGGACAGACTACGAGCAGTACTTC.

The chain recombines TRBV7-8 with TRBJ2-3; 7 positions agree with TRBD2. The germline CDR1 and CDR2 sequences are SGHVS and FQNEAQ. V lost 2 bases and J lost 1; bases outside the gene matches: 0. The CDR3 runs 14 residues. The CDR3 sequence is CASSLLAGTDTQYF. Written as DNA, the CDR3 is TGTGCCAGCAGCTTACTAGCGGGCACAGATACGCAGTATTTT.